What follows describes a single TCR beta chain. Its specificity is not known. Sequencing used immunoSEQ multiplex PCR; TCRdb keeps in-frame clones, though not all of them. The table lists approximately 530,000 clones, 90% to 96% of them singletons. CDR1 is MDHEN, CDR2 SYDVKM, per germline. This CDR3 region has 12 residues. V dropped 5 bases and J dropped 4 bases, with 8 bases sitting between them. Healthy HIV-negative adults without recent acute infections or vaccinations served as donors. Splitting the CD4+ cells yielded a CD45RA+ naive subset and a CD45RA-negative memory subset. The sample belongs to a study of shared clonotypes between healthy human individuals. Study-level findings and limits: Some naive CD4 clonotypes, about 5%, turned up in common across a handful of donors.

The TCR comes from a woman aged 25 to 39 in good health. Sequenced: naive CD4+ T cells sorted from blood. The subset here: CD45RA+ positively selected. The chain joins TRBV28 to TRBJ1-2; tentatively, D is TRBD1 (5 bases). In nucleotides, the CDR3 is TGTGCCAGCAGTGTAGGGGCCTATGGCTACACCTTC. It yields the protein CASSVGAYGYTF.